This T cell receptor beta chain was observed in a study of cytomegalovirus exposure and HLA in healthy donors. Study-wide results and limits: Researchers had no immune exposure information except CMV serostatus available.

The PCR employed 60 Vbeta primers together with 13 Jbeta primers. Clones were read by immunoSEQ multiplex PCR, and TCRdb kept only the in-frame ones, dropping some. The sample lists about 150,000 clones, 64% occurring once. The germline V gene encodes CDR1 LNHDA and CDR2 SQIVND (reference sequence). After removal of 3 bases from V and 0 bases from J, the junction contained 4 bases not matched to a gene. There are 15 residues in the CDR3. A remark on this clone: Its antigen is undetermined.

The sample consisted of PBMCs. The chain combines TRBV19 with TRBJ1-1; 7 nucleotides match TRBD1. The receptor was isolated from a woman between 35 and 50 years old in good health and CMV-seronegative. Written as DNA, the CDR3 is TGTGCCAGTAGTATCGGACAGGTCATGAACACTGAAGCTTTCTTT. Its translation is CASSIGQVMNTEAFF.